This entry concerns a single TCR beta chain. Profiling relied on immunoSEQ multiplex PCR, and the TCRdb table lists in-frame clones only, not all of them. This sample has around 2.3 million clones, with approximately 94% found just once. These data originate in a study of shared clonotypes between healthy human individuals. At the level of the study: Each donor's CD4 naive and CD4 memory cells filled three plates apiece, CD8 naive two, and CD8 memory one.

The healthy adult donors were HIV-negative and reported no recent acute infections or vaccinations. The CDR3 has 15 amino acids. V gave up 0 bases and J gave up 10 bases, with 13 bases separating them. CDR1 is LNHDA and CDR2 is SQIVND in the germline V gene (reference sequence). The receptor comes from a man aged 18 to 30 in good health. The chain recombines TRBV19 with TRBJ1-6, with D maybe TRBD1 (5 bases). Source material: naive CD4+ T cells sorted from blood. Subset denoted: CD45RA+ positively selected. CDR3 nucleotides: TGTGCCAGTAGTATAGATCGGCAGGGCCGGTCACCCCTCCACTTT. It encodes CASSIDRQGRSPLHF.